The 23 T cell receptor beta chains presented below share a single source sample, sequenced in a study of OX40 agonist ivuxolimab in advanced cancers. The table came from immunoSEQ multiplex PCR; TCRdb's copy has only in-frame clones and leaves some out. The sample holds 74,000 or so clones, about nine tenths seen once. Sequencing was performed on CD4+ or CD8+ T cells sorted from blood, taken in a trial of the OX40 agonist ivuxolimab. These receptors were taken from an adult with an advanced solid tumor such as melanoma, head and neck, liver or kidney cancer.

This clone was seen only once. Sequence at one end of the junction differs from germline and may be a read error. V gene TRBV5-1 combines with J gene TRBJ2-3, with 9 bases aligning to TRBD1. Germline V CDR1 and CDR2: SGHRS, YFSETQ. This CDR3 comprises 13 residues. The CDR3 region is CASSLPGSDRGDF. In nucleotides, the CDR3 is TGCGCCAGCAGCTTACCGGGGTCAGACAGGGGGGATTTT.

The V gene is TRBV5-5, the J gene TRBJ2-1; D not resolved. With 3 bases removed from V and 1 base from J, the gap between germline ends came to 14 bases. Germline V gene lookup returns CDR1 SGHKS and CDR2 YYEKEE (reference sequence). The CDR3 spans 16 residues. The CDR3 DNA sequence: TGTGCCAGCAGCTGGGCCAGCCCCTCGTCCTACAATGAGCAGTTCTTC. Translated: CASSWASPSSYNEQFF.

The J gene is TRBJ2-5, the V gene TRBV11-2; D is unclear. CDR1 and CDR2 from the germline V gene are SGHAT and FQNNGV. This CDR3 has 13 amino acids. V lost 7 bases to trimming and J lost 5 bases, with 14 bases between them. As DNA, the CDR3 is TGTGCCAGCACCCGTGGGGTTACGGAGACCCAGTACTTC. It translates to CASTRGVTETQYF.

The rearrangement joins TRBV5-1 to TRBJ2-2, with 12 bases identical to TRBD1. This CDR3 is 15 amino acids long. V was pared by 5 bases and J by 7 bases, with 6 bases of the junction left unmatched. Germline V gene data show CDR1 as SGHRS and CDR2 as YFSETQ. The CDR3 protein is CASRPGTGGIGELFF. The CDR3 DNA reads as TGCGCCAGCAGACCTGGGACAGGGGGCATCGGGGAGCTGTTTTTT.

The chain carries TRBV5-1 and TRBJ1-2, with TRBD1 as a possible D gene (5 bases). This CDR3 spans 14 amino acids. Trimming cost V 0 bases and J 7 bases, with 13 bases left between them. Germline V gene lookup returns CDR1 SGHRS and CDR2 YFSETQ. CDR3 nucleotide sequence: TGCGCCAGCAGCTTGGAGGGCAGACAGAGTGGCTACACCTTC. This gives the protein CASSLEGRQSGYTF.

The rearrangement links TRBV6-1 to TRBJ1-1, with no clear D. CDR1 and CDR2 (germline): MNHNS, SASEGT. The CDR3 is 14 residues long. Trimming pared 7 bases from V and 3 bases from J, leaving 15 bases between. The CDR3 loop is CASTSHSVDTEAFF. In nucleotides, the CDR3 is TGTGCCAGCACCTCACATTCGGTAGACACTGAAGCTTTCTTT.

V is TRBV19 and J is TRBJ2-1; the D is unclear. Per germline, CDR1 LNHDA and CDR2 SQIVND (reference sequence). Between the trimmed V and J ends, which lost 3 bases and 4 bases, there was a span of 7 bases. The CDR3 sequence is 13 residues long. The CDR3 DNA follows: TGTGCCAGTAGTATTGACGGATACAATGAGCAGTTCTTC. It specifies CASSIDGYNEQFF.

The chain carries TRBV5-8 and TRBJ2-2; D assignment may be TRBD1 or TRBD2 (5 bases each). The germline V gene encodes CDR1 SGHTS and CDR2 YDEGEE. The CDR3 length is 14 residues. Trimming took 5 bases from V and 6 from J, leaving 14 bases between them. Written as DNA, the CDR3 is TGTGCCAGCAGTCGTGAGGGACGCTCCGGGGAGCTGTTTTTT. Residues: CASSREGRSGELFF.

The sample holds a few counts of this clone. The V call is TRBV18, the J call TRBJ1-1, with 9 bases fitting TRBD1. With 6 bases clipped from V and 0 bases from J, the junction kept 8 bases outside the gene matches. This CDR3 is 16 amino acids long. CDR1 is KGHSH, CDR2 LQKENI, per germline. The chain's CDR3 is CASSLDRGTMNTEAFF. DNA of the CDR3: TGTGCCAGCTCCCTGGACAGGGGAACGATGAACACTGAAGCTTTCTTT. The full variable domain, its missing parts supplied by reference TRBV18 and TRBJ1-1, is NAGVMQNPRHLVRRRGQEARLRCSPMKGHSHVYWYRQLPEEGLKFMVYLQKENIIDESGMPKERFSAEFPKEGPSILRIQQVVRGDSAAYFCASSLDRGTMNTEAFFGQGTRLTVV.

This clone was found a few times. The chain has TRBV5-1 and TRBJ1-4, with no clear D. In germline, CDR1 is SGHRS, CDR2 YFSETQ. CDR3 size: 13 residues. Trimming removed 4 bases at V and 8 bases at J, with 12 bases between. CDR3 nucleotide sequence: TGCGCCAGCAGCAGGGAGGTACAGGAAAAACTGTTTTTT. The encoded protein is CASSREVQEKLFF.

This chain links TRBV6-5 with TRBJ2-5; the match to TRBD1 covers 8 bases. Germline V gene sequence: CDR1 MNHEY, CDR2 SVGAGI. The CDR3 spans 15 residues. Trimming removed 5 bases from V and 5 bases from J; junction bases left unmatched: 10. CDR3 nucleotide sequence: TGTGCCAGCAGTCTCGCCAGGGGGCAGCTGGAGACCCAGTACTTC. It codes for CASSLARGQLETQYF.

J is TRBJ1-1 and V is TRBV14, with D maybe TRBD1 (5 bases). V lost 8 bases and J lost 3, with 19 bases in between. From germline, CDR1 is SGHDN and CDR2 FVKESK. The CDR3 is 15 residues long. The CDR3 bases are TGTGCCAGCGGGCCAGGGAGCGGTGTGGACACTGAAGCTTTCTTT. Residues: CASGPGSGVDTEAFF. The full variable domain, completed using reference TRBV14 and TRBJ1-1, is EAGVTQFPSHSVIEKGQTVTLRCDPISGHDNLYWYRRVMGKEIKFLLHFVKESKQDESGMPNNRFLAERTGGTYSTLKVQPAELEDSGVYFCASGPGSGVDTEAFFGQGTRLTVV.

The gene calls are TRBV19 and TRBJ1-2; D uncertain. This CDR3 has 15 amino acids. The germline V gene has CDR1 LNHDA and CDR2 SQIVND (reference sequence). V was pared by 7 bases and J by 0 bases, with 15 bases between. CDR3 loop: CASIRSTVANYGYTF. The CDR3 DNA reads TGTGCCAGTATCAGGTCTACCGTAGCTAACTATGGCTACACCTTC.

This CDR3 reads CATSLDRGPYGYTF. The CDR3 coding sequence is TGTGCCACCAGCCTGGACAGGGGGCCCTATGGCTACACCTTC. The chain carries TRBV15 and TRBJ1-2; 11 nucleotides line up with TRBD1. The germline gives CDR1 LNHNV, CDR2 YYDKDF (reference sequence). V lost 5 bases to trimming and J lost 4 bases; unmatched junction nucleotides: 3. This CDR3 is built from 14 residues.

Notes on this clone: At the DNA level, this CDR3 is encoded by other sequences in the same sample as well. The J gene is TRBJ2-7, the V gene TRBV18; a possible D gene is TRBD2 (5 bases). The CDR3 consists of 15 residues. CDR1 is KGHSH and CDR2 is LQKENI in the germline V gene. Trimming pared 1 base from V and 2 bases from J, leaving 12 bases between. In nucleotides, the CDR3 is TGTGCCAGCTCACCACGGGGTGGGAGCACCTACGAGCAGTACTTC. Translated, it gives CASSPRGGSTYEQYF.

This chain links TRBV5-8 with TRBJ2-3; D is possibly TRBD2 (7 bases). This CDR3 is 15 amino acids long. The ends were cut back, 4 bases at V and 9 bases at J, with 21 bases in the middle. CDR1 and CDR2 from the germline V gene are SGHTS and YDEGEE. The CDR3 here is CASSRKGGGHITQYF. CDR3 bases: TGTGCCAGCAGCCGTAAGGGGGGGGGCCACATAACGCAGTATTTT.

The chain employs TRBV2 and TRBJ2-7; TRBD1 agrees at 8 bases. Unmatched junction bases numbered 10, after V lost 9 bases and J lost 3 bases. The CDR3 length is 14 residues. Germline assignment: CDR1 SNHLY and CDR2 FYNNEI. CDR3 DNA: TGTGCCAGTAATAGTCCAGACAGGGGCTACGAGCAGTACTTC. It translates to CASNSPDRGYEQYF.

The chain joins TRBV9 to TRBJ2-4; 13 bases agree with TRBD2. J gave up 1 base and V 4 bases, and 8 bases lay outside the gene matches. Germline V gives CDR1 SGDLS, CDR2 YYNGEE. This CDR3 region has 18 residues. The CDR3 protein is CASSPGLAGVRAKNIQYF. As DNA, the CDR3 is TGTGCCAGCAGCCCCGGACTAGCGGGAGTTAGGGCCAAAAACATTCAGTACTTC.

J is TRBJ2-7 and V is TRBV20-1; maybe TRBD1 (6 bases). Germline loops: CDR1 DFQATT, CDR2 SNEGSKA (reference sequence). This CDR3 comprises 11 residues. The V and J ends lost 6 bases and 3 bases respectively, with 9 bases between them. The CDR3 nucleotides are TGCAGTGCGGGACAATACTACGAGCAGTACTTC. This encodes CSAGQYYEQYF.

The chain recombines TRBV27 with TRBJ1-5; D ambiguous. CDR3 length: 13 residues. CDR1 is MNHEY, CDR2 SMNVEV, per germline (reference sequence). V was clipped by 1 base and J by 6 bases, with 7 bases between them. The CDR3 nucleotides read TGTGCCAGCAGTTTATATCGTGGTCAGCCCCAGCATTTT. Translation gives CASSLYRGQPQHF.

This clone was detected only once. This chain joins TRBV7-8 and TRBJ1-2; 7 nucleotides agree with TRBD1. Germline V gene sequence: CDR1 SGHVS, CDR2 FQNEAQ. The junction had 2 bases not matched to a gene; V was cut back by 1 base and J by 6 bases. The CDR3 is 13 amino acids. As DNA, the CDR3 is TGTGCCAGCAGCTTAGACAGGGGAGATGGCTACACCTTC. Its protein is CASSLDRGDGYTF.

The V call is TRBV29-1, the J call TRBJ2-7; the D call may be TRBD1 or TRBD2 (5 bases each). The germline V gene encodes CDR1 SQVTM and CDR2 ANQGSEA. This CDR3 has 12 amino acids. V was shortened by 6 bases and J by 0 bases, with 9 bases between the two germline ends. The CDR3, as DNA: TGCAGCGTCGGGGCCAGCTCCTACGAGCAGTACTTC. Translating gives CSVGASSYEQYF.

This chain links TRBV28 with TRBJ1-4; 7 nucleotides align to TRBD1. Trimming cost V 3 bases and J 8 bases; bases outside gene matches: 12. The germline gives CDR1 MDHEN, CDR2 SYDVKM. The CDR3 consists of 16 residues. In nucleotides, the CDR3 is TGTGCCAGCAGTTTCGCGACCGGGCAGGGGGAGGAAAAACTGTTTTTT. The encoded protein is CASSFATGQGEEKLFF.